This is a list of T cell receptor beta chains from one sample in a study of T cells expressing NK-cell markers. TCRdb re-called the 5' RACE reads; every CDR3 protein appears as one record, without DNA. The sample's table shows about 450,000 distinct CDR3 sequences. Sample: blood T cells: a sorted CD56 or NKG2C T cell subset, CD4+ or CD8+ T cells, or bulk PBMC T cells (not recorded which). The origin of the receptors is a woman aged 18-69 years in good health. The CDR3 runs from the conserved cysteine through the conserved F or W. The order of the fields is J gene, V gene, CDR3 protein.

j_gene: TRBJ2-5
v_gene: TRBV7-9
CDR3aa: CASSSSGARETQYF

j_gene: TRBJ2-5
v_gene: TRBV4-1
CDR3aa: CASSQVAGQETQYF

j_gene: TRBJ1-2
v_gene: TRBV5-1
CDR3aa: CASRLPGQGYGYTF

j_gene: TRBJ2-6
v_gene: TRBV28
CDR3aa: CASSLAAGANVLTF

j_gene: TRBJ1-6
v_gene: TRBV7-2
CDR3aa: CASSLHPQGFNSPLHF

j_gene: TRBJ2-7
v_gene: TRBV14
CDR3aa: CASSQDVARFYEQYF

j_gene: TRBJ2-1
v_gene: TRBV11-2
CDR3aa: CASSLDGGQGGNEQFF

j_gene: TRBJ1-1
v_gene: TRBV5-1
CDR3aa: CASSLAGGSRNTEAFF

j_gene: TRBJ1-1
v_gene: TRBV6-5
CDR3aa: CASSSPGVKTEAFF

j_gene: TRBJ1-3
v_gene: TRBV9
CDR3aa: CASSIAMGSTDTIYF

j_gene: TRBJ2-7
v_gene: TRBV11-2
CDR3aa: CASSLDGGASGHEQYF

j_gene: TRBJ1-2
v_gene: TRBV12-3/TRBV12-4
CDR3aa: CASTMTGGRANYGYTF

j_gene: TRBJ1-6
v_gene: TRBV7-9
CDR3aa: CASSFEINSPLHF

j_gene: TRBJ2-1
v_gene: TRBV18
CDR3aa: CASSPSGPAFF